This paragraph reports one T cell receptor (beta chain). Its target is not known. Sequencing was performed with immunoSEQ multiplex PCR; in TCRdb, only in-frame clones are kept and a portion is missing. This table has about 52,000 clones, about 87% appearing once. The entry originates in a study of T cells in localized non-small cell lung cancer. Overall study results and limits: Without multi-region sequencing, intratumor heterogeneity could not be excluded. Uninvolved adjacent lung showed higher T cell clonality than tumor. The appearance of a median 57 of the top 100 tumor clones was seen in adjacent lung. Those with higher blood T cell density had longer overall survival.

Germline assignment: CDR1 SNHLY and CDR2 FYNNEI. Trimming cost V 0 bases and J 0 bases, with 10 bases left between them. The CDR3 is 16 residues long. The chain combines TRBV2 with TRBJ2-3; D might be TRBD1 or TRBD2, each matching 5 bases. This TCR was recovered from a female donor with stage II lung adenocarcinoma. The sequenced sample was PBMCs, obtained before any cancer treatment. The chain's CDR3 is CASSEARGSSTDTQYF. As DNA, the CDR3 is TGTGCCAGCAGTGAAGCGAGGGGCTCAAGCACAGATACGCAGTATTTT.